The present entry profiles one T cell receptor beta chain with its context. This clone was recorded only once. Its antigen has not been determined. Base qualities are not recorded, but no much larger clone differs from it by a single base. The sample comes from a study of shared clonotypes between healthy human individuals (dated by TCRdb to 2018 to 2020). For the study in its entirety: A couple of women and a few men aged 18 to 49 years were included in the cohort. To increase sequencing depth and limit assay-specific biases, TCR repertoire library preparation and sequencing were carried out by different laboratories using diverse techniques. To estimate repertoire size and how much clonotypes are shared between individuals, the study performed deep sequencing of blood TCR repertoires from 4 to 6 healthy adults. Between about 0.94 and 8.9 billion PBMCs per donor were obtained by leukapheresis. For each donor, three plates each were used for CD4 naive and CD4 memory, two plates were used for CD8 naive, and one plate was used for CD8 memory. Findings and caveats that apply to the study as a whole: Higher generation probabilities were observed for clonotypes shared by all four sorted-subset donors than for non-shared clonotypes. Because the study included a small number of donors, the genetic and exposure-history diversity represented was limited. Sampling was restricted to blood, and TCR repertoires in tissues likely differ from the TCR repertoires found in blood. Sharing across several donors was observed for about 5% of naive CD4, 3% to 3.5% of naive CD8, 2% to 2.5% of memory CD4, and over 0.3% of memory CD8 clonotypes. Based on pairwise subsampling, the degree of clonotype sharing among donors was expected to be affected by sequencing depth. Rarefaction of sorted-subset datasets indicated incomplete sequencing despite the large sequencing depth. Naive subsets generally had larger estimated clonotype richness than memory subsets did.

TCR CDR3 regions were amplified from genomic DNA by multiplex PCR using the deep immunoSEQ assay. For each cell subset, the extracted genomic DNA was distributed evenly across all wells of several immunoSEQ 96-well plates, and each plate served as one replicate. For sorted subsets, roughly 190 ng of genomic DNA, equivalent to some 30,000 T cell genomes, went into each replicate PCR. The purified libraries were quantified using a Qubit 3.0 fluorometer, sized with a Bioanalyzer 2100, and then quantified again using the KAPA Library Quantification kit. Every immunoSEQ 96-well plate was sequenced on a separate single-read 150-cycle Illumina NextSeq 550 flow cell. In the source study's methods: Because the immunoSEQ output held only junctional sequences and lacked quality scores, the filtering could not match the filtering applied to full-length reads. To assign V/J genes and CDR3, sequences were annotated using PyIR, a Python wrapper for IgBLAST v1.9, with IMGT germline references. Reads were filtered out if the reads had weak V/J assignments (E-value above 1e-6), no CDR3, stop codons, out-of-frame junctions, or ambiguous translated residues. A V3J clonotype was defined by an identical inferred V gene, J gene, and CDR3 amino acid sequence. The percentage overlap between two repertoires was calculated by dividing the number of shared unique clonotypes by the size of the smaller repertoire. Repertoire richness was assessed with RTK rarefaction, the Chao1 estimator, and Recon v2.1 estimates of unobserved clonotypes. Generation probabilities were computed with OLGA for all TCRbeta clonotypes obtained by the gDNA method from several donors. This immuneACCESS table, as held by TCRdb, lists in-frame sequences with V and J called but not all clones. Of the missing ones, under half trace to an unresolved V gene in checked studies; the others have no known cause. The V and J calls and the clone size are those of that table, but D and trimming were determined from the DNA. The sample table records about 960,000 clones; approximately 80% of these occur just once. Together, the top ten hold around 1.5% of the sample.

The donors were healthy, HIV-negative adults with no recently reported acute infections or vaccinations. All donors were Caucasian adults living in Nashville, Tennessee, USA. Magnetic negative selection was used to enrich CD4+ T cells, after which naive cells were positively selected on CD45RA and the negative fraction became the memory subset. Blood was obtained by leukapheresis, after which PBMCs were separated by Ficoll-Histopaque density gradient centrifugation and cryopreserved in liquid nitrogen vapor phase. Analytical flow cytometry was used to check the purity and quantity of each magnetically sorted T cell population. Each sorted fraction had its genomic DNA isolated and then quantified by UV absorbance on a Nanodrop 2000c. The source is a man between 18 and 35 years old in good health. Sample: memory CD4+ T cells sorted from blood. The sample's cell subset or site, from its label and the paper: CD45RA-negative fraction.

The CDR3 amino acid sequence is: CSVRDINYGYTF. Here is the DNA: TGCAGCGTCCGGGACATTAACTATGGCTACACCTTC. The rearranged segments are TRBV29-1 and TRBJ1-2, and perhaps TRBD1 as D gene, on 6 matching bases. Taken from cysteine to phenylalanine, the CDR3 has 12 residues. Only CDR3 DNA is held: 36 bases, read in frame from base 1. V gives up 6 bases and J gives up 1 base, and the segment between their germline ends measures 9 bases. The CDR1 and CDR2 encoded by the germline V gene are SQVTM and ANQGSEA.